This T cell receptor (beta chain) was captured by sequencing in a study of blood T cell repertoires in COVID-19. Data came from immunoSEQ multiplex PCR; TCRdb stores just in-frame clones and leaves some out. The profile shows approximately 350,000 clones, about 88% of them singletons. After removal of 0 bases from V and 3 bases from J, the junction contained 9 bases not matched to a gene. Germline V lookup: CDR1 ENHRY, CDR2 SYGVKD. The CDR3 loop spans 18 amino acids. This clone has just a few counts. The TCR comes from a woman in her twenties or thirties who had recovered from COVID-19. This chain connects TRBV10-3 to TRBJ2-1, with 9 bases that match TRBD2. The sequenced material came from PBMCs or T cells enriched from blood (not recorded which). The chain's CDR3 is CAISESEGAGGFYNEQFF. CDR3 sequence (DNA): TGTGCCATCAGTGAGTCTGAGGGAGCGGGAGGTTTCTACAATGAGCAGTTCTTC.